This entry is about one T cell receptor beta chain. Its target is unknown. This sample also contains other DNA sequences that code for the same CDR3. Primers included in the PCR were 60 Vbeta and 13 Jbeta primers. The protocol was immunoSEQ multiplex PCR, while the TCRdb copy is restricted to in-frame clones and leaves out a portion. This table holds fewer than 150,000 clones, around 77% found once. The record originates from a study of cytomegalovirus exposure and HLA in healthy donors. Whole-study findings and limits: Follow-up analysis later connected one missense variant in DCLRE1C with trimming of TCR beta V- and J-genes. The presence/absence work took it that sequencing depth was about the same across donors. Versus the roughly 640-donor mean, an Asian-associated ancestry cluster reportedly showed fewer N-insertions in a later analysis. The listing of 150 to 200 TCR beta chains classed them as cytomegalovirus-associated.

Germline loops: CDR1 SGHRS, CDR2 YFSETQ. V was pared by 0 bases and J by 2 bases, with 6 bases between. This CDR3 region has 14 residues. The chain carries TRBV5-1 and TRBJ1-5; D may be TRBD1 (5 bases). Sequenced material: PBMCs. This TCR was sampled from a man aged 50 to 59 in good health and CMV-seronegative. The CDR3 protein is CASSLGGGNQPQHF. The CDR3 DNA reads as TGCGCCAGCAGCTTGGGGGGGGGCAATCAGCCCCAGCATTTT.